This entry lists 8 T cell receptor beta chains sequenced from one sample in a study of cytomegalovirus exposure and HLA in healthy donors. Researchers ran the PCR with 60 Vbeta and 13 Jbeta primers. Assay used: immunoSEQ multiplex PCR; TCRdb lists only in-frame clones, some missing. The data hold around 110,000 clones, with around 80% observed a single time. The specimen was PBMCs. Receptors originate from a man aged 30 to 39 in good health and CMV-seropositive.

CDR3 sequence: CASAGTGYGYTF. CDR3 in DNA: TGTGCCAGCGCCGGGACAGGGTATGGCTACACCTTC. The genes are TRBV21-1 and TRBJ1-2; the DNA was not used to check the table's D call, TRBD1. TRBV21-1 is designated a pseudogene. CDR3 length: 12 amino acids.

The rearrangement joins TRBV15 to TRBJ1-4; the match to TRBD1 covers 9 bases. Trimming at V came to 4 bases and at J to 5 bases, leaving 5 bases not matched to a gene. This CDR3 has 15 residues. The germline gives CDR1 LNHNV, CDR2 YYDKDF (reference sequence). CDR3 sequence reads: CATSIYRGQNEKLFF. CDR3 nucleotides: TGTGCCACCAGCATTTACAGGGGGCAAAATGAAAAACTGTTTTTT.

V gene TRBV9 combines with J gene TRBJ2-3, with 10 nucleotides matching TRBD2. This CDR3 contains 19 residues. Germline V gene lookup returns CDR1 SGDLS and CDR2 YYNGEE. V dropped 2 bases and J dropped 6; count of bases not matched to a gene: 18. The CDR3 sequence: CASSVSLRSSGGKGDTQYF. Written as DNA, the CDR3 is TGTGCCAGCAGCGTTTCTCTACGGTCTAGCGGGGGCAAGGGGGATACGCAGTATTTT. Based on the CDR3 plus reference TRBV9 and TRBJ2-3, the full variable domain is DSGVTQTPKHLITATGQRVTLRCSPRSGDLSVYWYQQSLDQGLQFLIQYYNGEERAKGNILERFSAQQFPDLHSELNLSSLELGDSALYFCASSVSLRSSGGKGDTQYFGPGTRLTVL.

This clone was observed a single time. The J gene is TRBJ2-5, the V gene TRBV30, with 10 nucleotides matching TRBD2. The V gene end was trimmed by 4 bases and the J gene end by 3 bases; junction bases not matched to a gene: 11. Per the germline V gene, CDR1 is GTSNPN and CDR2 is SVGIG (reference sequence). This CDR3 is built from 16 residues. The CDR3 spells CAWTPGGGLAEETQYF. As DNA, the CDR3 is TGTGCCTGGACCCCGGGGGGCGGACTAGCGGAAGAGACCCAGTACTTC.

The rearrangement joins TRBV5-4 to TRBJ2-2, with D perhaps TRBD1 (6 bases). The V gene lost 5 bases and the J gene lost 3 bases, with 23 bases spanning the gap. CDR1 is SGHNT, CDR2 YYREEE, per germline (reference sequence). CDR3 length equals 18 residues. This CDR3 is CASRSPPGQPTDTGELFF. CDR3 coding DNA: TGTGCCAGCAGGTCTCCTCCGGGACAACCCACGGACACCGGGGAGCTGTTTTTT.

This chain links TRBV9 with TRBJ2-2; TRBD2 aligns across 9 bases. The V gene end was trimmed by 4 bases and the J gene end by 1 base; junction bases not matched to a gene: 2. Germline V lookup: CDR1 SGDLS, CDR2 YYNGEE. This CDR3 comprises 15 residues. The CDR3 sequence is CASSPLAGNTGELFF. The CDR3 DNA is TGTGCCAGCAGCCCACTAGCGGGGAACACCGGGGAGCTGTTTTTT. The whole variable domain, filled in from reference TRBV9 and TRBJ2-2, reads DSGVTQTPKHLITATGQRVTLRCSPRSGDLSVYWYQQSLDQGLQFLIQYYNGEERAKGNILERFSAQQFPDLHSELNLSSLELGDSALYFCASSPLAGNTGELFFGEGSRLTVL.

CDR3 amino acids: CASSIGQNYNYGYTF. The CDR3 DNA is TGTGCCAGTAGTATAGGGCAGAACTACAACTATGGCTACACCTTC. The genes are TRBV19 and TRBJ1-2; D gene uncertain. This CDR3 has 15 amino acids. Per the germline V gene, CDR1 is LNHDA and CDR2 is SQIVND (reference sequence). With 1 base removed from V and 2 bases from J, the gap between germline ends came to 11 bases.

The V and J genes are TRBV2 and TRBJ2-1; 8 nucleotides line up with TRBD2. Looked up from germline, CDR1 is SNHLY and CDR2 is FYNNEI. Trimming removed 11 bases from V and 9 bases from J; junction bases left unmatched: 6. CDR3 length equals 11 residues. The CDR3, as DNA: TGTGCCTCGGGGGGGACCAGTGAGCAGTTCTTC. Protein product: CASGGTSEQFF.